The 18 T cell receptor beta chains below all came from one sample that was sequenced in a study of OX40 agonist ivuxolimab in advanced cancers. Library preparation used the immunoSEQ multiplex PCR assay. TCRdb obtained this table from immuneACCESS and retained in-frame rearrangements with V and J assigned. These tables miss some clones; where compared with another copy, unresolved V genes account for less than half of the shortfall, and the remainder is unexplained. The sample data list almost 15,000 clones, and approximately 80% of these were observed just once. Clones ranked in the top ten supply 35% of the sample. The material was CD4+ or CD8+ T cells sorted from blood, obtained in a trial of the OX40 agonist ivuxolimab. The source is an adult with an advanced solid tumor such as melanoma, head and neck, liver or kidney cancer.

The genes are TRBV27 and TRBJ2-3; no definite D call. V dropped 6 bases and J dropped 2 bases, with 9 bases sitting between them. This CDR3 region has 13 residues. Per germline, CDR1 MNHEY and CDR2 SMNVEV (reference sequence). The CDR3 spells CASRVSSTDTQYF. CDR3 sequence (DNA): TGTGCCAGCAGAGTCTCCTCCACAGATACGCAGTATTTT.

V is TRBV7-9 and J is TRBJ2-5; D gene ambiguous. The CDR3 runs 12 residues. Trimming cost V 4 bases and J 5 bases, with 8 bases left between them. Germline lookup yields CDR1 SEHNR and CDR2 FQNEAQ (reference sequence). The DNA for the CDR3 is TGTGCCAGCAGCTCTGGGGTGGAGACCCAGTACTTC. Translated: CASSSGVETQYF.

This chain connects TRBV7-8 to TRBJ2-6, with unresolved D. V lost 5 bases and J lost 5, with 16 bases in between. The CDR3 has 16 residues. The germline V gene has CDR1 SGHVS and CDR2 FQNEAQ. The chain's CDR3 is CASSLGQQSRANVLTF. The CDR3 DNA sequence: TGTGCCAGCAGCCTCGGGCAACAAAGTCGGGCCAACGTCCTGACTTTC.

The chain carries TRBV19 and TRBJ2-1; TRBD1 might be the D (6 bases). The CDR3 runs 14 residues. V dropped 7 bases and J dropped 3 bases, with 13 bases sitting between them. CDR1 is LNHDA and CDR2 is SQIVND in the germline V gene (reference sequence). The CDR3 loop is CASKTGSSYNEQFF. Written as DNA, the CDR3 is TGTGCCAGTAAAACAGGGTCGAGCTACAATGAGCAGTTCTTC.

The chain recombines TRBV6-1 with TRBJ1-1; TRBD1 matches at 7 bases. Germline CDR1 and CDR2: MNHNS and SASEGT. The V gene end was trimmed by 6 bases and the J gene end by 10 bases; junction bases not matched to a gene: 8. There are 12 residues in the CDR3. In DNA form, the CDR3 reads TGTGCCAGCAGCCCCGGGACAGTGAGAGCTTTCTTT. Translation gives CASSPGTVRAFF.

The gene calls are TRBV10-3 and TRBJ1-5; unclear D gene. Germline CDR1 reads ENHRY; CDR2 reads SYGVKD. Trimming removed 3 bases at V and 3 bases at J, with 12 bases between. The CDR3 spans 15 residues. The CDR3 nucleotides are TGTGCCATCAGTGACTTAGGATTTCCCAATCAGCCCCAGCATTTT. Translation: CAISDLGFPNQPQHF.

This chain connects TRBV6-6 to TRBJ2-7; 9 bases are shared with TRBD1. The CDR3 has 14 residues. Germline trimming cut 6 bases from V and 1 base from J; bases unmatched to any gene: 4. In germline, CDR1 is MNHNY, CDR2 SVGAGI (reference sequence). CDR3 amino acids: CASRLGQGSYEQYF. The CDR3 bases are TGTGCCAGCAGGTTGGGACAGGGATCCTACGAGCAGTACTTC.

The CDR3 nucleotides are TGTGCCAGCTCAGCACTAGCGGGGGACTCCTACAATGAGCAGTTCTTC. It specifies CASSALAGDSYNEQFF. The chain has TRBV18 and TRBJ2-1; 11 bases agree with TRBD2. The CDR3 is 16 amino acids. Germline CDR1 is KGHSH and CDR2 is LQKENI. V gave up 5 bases and J gave up 0 bases; unmatched junction bases: 3.

In DNA, the CDR3 is TGTGCCAGCAGCTTAAGACTAGCGGACAACAATGAGCAGTTCTTC. It translates to CASSLRLADNNEQFF. The chain has TRBV7-3 and TRBJ2-1, with 9 nucleotides matching TRBD2. This CDR3 has 15 amino acids. After removal of 1 base from V and 5 bases from J, the junction contained 3 bases not matched to a gene. CDR1 SGHTA and CDR2 FQGTGA come from the germline V gene.

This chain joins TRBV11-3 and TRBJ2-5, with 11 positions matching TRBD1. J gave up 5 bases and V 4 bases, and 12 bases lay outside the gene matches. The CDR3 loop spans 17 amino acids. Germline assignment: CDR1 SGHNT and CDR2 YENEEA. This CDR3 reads CASSSTKGQGVEETQYF. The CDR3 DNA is TGTGCCAGCAGCTCCACCAAGGGACAGGGGGTCGAGGAGACCCAGTACTTC. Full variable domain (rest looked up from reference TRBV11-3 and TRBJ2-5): EAGVVQSPRYKIIEKKQPVAFWCNPISGHNTLYWYLQNLGQGPELLIRYENEEAVDDSQLPKDRFSAERLKGVDSTLKIQPAELGDSAVYLCASSSTKGQGVEETQYFGPGTRLLVL.

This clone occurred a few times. Here the CDR3 reads CASSFPLQGLGDYGYTF. The CDR3 bases are TGTGCCAGCAGCTTCCCATTACAGGGGTTAGGTGACTATGGCTACACCTTC. This chain links TRBV7-8 with TRBJ1-2; 7 bases are a match to TRBD1. Trimming at V came to 3 bases and at J to 3 bases, leaving 13 bases not matched to a gene. Germline V gene sequence: CDR1 SGHVS, CDR2 FQNEAQ. The CDR3 length is 17 residues.

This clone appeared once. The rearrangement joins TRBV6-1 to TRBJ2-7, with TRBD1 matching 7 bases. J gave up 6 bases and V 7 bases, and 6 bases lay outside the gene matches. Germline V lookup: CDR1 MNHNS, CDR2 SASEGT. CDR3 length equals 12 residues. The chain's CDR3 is CASMGQSREQYF. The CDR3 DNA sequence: TGTGCCAGCATGGGACAGTCCCGCGAGCAGTACTTC.

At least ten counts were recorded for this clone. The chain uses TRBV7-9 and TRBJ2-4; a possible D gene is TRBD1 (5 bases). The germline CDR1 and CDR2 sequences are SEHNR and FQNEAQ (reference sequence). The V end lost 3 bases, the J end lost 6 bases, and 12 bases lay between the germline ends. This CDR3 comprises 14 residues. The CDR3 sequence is CASSLISTANIQYF. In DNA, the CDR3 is TGTGCCAGCAGCTTGATATCGACAGCAAACATTCAGTACTTC.

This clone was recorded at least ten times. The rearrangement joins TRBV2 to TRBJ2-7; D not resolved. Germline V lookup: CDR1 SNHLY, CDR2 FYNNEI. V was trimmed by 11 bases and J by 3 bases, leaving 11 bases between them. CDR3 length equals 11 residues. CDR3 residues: CAFGPVYEQYF. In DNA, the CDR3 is TGTGCCTTCGGGCCGGTCTACGAGCAGTACTTC.

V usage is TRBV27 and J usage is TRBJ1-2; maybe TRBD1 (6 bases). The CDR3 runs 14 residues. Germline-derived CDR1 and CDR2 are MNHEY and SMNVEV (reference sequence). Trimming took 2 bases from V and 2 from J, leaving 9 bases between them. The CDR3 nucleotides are TGTGCCAGCAGTTTAGGGGACACCAACTATGGCTACACCTTC. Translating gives CASSLGDTNYGYTF.

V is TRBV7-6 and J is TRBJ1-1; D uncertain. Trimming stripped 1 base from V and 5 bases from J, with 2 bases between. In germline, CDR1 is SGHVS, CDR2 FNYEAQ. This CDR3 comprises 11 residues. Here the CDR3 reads CASSLVTEAFF. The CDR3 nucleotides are TGTGCCAGCAGCTTAGTTACTGAAGCTTTCTTT.

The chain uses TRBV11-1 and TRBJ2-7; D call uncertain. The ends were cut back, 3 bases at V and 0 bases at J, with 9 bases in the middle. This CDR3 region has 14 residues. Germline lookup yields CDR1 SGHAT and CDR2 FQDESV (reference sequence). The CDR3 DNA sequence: TGTGCCAGCAGCTTCGATGGACCCTCCTACGAGCAGTACTTC. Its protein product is CASSFDGPSYEQYF. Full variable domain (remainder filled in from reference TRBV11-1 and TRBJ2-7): EAEVAQSPRYKITEKSQAVAFWCDPISGHATLYWYRQILGQGPELLVQFQDESVVDDSQLPKDRFSAERLKGVDSTLKIQPAELGDSAMYLCASSFDGPSYEQYFGPGTRLTVT.

CDR3 nucleotides: TGTGCCAGCAGTTATGGTGACTATGGCTACACCTTC. Translation gives CASSYGDYGYTF. The chain joins TRBV6-5 to TRBJ1-2; D uncertain. The CDR3 is made up of 12 amino acids. The ends were cut back, 3 bases at V and 3 bases at J, with 5 bases in the middle. Looked up from germline, CDR1 is MNHEY and CDR2 is SVGAGI.